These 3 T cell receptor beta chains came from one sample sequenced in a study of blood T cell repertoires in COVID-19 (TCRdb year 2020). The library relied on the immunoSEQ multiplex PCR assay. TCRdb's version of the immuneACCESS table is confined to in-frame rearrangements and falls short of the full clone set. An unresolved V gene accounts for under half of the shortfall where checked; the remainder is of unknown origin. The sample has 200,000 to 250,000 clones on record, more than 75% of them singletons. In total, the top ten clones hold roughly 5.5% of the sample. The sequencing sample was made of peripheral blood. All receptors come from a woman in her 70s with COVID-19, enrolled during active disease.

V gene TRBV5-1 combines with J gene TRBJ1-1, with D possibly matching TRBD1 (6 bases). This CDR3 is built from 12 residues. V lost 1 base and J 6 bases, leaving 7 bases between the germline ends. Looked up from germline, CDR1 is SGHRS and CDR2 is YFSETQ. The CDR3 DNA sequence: TGCGCCAGCAGCTTGAAGGGGGCTGAAGCTTTCTTT. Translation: CASSLKGAEAFF.

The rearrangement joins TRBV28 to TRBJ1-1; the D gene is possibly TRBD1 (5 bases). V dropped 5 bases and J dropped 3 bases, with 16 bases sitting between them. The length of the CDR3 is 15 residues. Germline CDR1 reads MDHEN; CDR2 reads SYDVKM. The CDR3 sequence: CASSPSGSGYTEAFF. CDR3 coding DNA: TGTGCCAGCAGTCCTTCAGGGTCAGGGTACACTGAAGCTTTCTTT. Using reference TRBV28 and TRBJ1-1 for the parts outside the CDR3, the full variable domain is DVKVTQSSRYLVKRTGEKVFLECVQDMDHENMFWYRQDPGLGLRLIYFSYDVKMKEKGDIPEGYSVSREKKERFSLILESASTNQTSMYLCASSPSGSGYTEAFFGQGTRLTVV.

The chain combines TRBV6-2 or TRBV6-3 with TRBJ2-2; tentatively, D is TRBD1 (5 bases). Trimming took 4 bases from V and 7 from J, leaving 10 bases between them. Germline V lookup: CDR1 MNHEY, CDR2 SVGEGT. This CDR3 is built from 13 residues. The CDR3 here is CASSFYRSGELFF. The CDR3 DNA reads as TGTGCCAGCAGTTTTTACAGGAGCGGGGAGCTGTTTTTT.